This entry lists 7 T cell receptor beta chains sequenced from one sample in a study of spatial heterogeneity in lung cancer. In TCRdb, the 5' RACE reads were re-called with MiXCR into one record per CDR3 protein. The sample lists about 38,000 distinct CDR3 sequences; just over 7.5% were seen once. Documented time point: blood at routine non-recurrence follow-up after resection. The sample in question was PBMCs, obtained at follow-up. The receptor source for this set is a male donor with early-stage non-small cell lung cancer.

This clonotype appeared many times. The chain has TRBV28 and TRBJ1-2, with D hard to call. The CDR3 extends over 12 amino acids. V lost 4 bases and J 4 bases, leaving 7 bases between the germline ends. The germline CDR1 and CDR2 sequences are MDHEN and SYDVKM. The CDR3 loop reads CASSSGSYGYTF. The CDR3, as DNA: TGTGCCAGCAGTTCTGGGTCCTATGGCTACACCTTC.

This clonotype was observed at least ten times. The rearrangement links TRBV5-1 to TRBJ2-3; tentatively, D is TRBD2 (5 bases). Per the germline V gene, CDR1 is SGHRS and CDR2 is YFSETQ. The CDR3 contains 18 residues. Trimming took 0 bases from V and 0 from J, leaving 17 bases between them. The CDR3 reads CASSLGRWVASSTDTQYF. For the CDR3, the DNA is TGCGCCAGCAGCTTGGGCCGGTGGGTAGCGAGTAGCACAGATACGCAGTATTTT.

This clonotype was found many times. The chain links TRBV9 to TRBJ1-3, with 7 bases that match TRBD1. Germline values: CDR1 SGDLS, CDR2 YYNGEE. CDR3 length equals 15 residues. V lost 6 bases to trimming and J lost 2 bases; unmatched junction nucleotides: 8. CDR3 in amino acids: CASTPQGGPGNTIYF. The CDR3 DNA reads TGTGCCAGCACTCCGCAGGGGGGCCCTGGAAACACCATATATTTT.

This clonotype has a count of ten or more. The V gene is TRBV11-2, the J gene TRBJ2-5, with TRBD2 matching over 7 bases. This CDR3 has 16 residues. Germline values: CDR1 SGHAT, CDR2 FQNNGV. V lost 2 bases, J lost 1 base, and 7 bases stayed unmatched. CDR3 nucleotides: TGTGCCAGCAGCTTATCAGCGGGGAACCCCCAAGAGACCCAGTACTTC. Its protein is CASSLSAGNPQETQYF.

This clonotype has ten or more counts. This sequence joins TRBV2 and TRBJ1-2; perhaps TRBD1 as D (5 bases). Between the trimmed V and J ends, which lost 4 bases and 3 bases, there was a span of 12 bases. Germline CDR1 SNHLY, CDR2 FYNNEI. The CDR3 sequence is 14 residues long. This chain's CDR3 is CASSAWGGDYGYTF. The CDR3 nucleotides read TGTGCCAGCAGTGCATGGGGCGGCGACTATGGCTACACCTTC.

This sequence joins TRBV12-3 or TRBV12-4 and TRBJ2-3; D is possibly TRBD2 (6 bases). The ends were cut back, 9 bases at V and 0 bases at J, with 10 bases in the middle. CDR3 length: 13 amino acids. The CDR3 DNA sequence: TGTGCCAGTACGGGGACTAGCACAGATACGCAGTATTTT. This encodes CASTGTSTDTQYF.

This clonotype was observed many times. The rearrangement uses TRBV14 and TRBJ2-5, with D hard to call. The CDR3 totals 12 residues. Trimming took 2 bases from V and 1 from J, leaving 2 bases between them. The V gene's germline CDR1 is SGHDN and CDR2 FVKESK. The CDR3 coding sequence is TGTGCCAGCAGCCAAAGCCAAGAGACCCAGTACTTC. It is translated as CASSQSQETQYF.